The TCR beta chain described here comes from a study of radiotherapy plus CTLA-4 blockade in lung cancer. The wider study: Around 18% of enrolled patients responded objectively, and more than 25% had disease control. Broader study findings: Blood-borne expansion of tumor-derived TCR clones followed radiotherapy plus ipilimumab.

Note on this clone: The target antigen is unknown.

Germline V gives CDR1 MNHEY, CDR2 SMNVEV (reference sequence). V gave up 3 bases and J gave up 4 bases, with 12 bases separating them. The CDR3 contains 14 residues. CTLA-4 blockade with ipilimumab, together with focal radiation, was given to patients with chemo-refractory metastatic non-small-cell lung cancer. TCRdb's copy holds only in-frame clones and misses some; the assay was immunoSEQ multiplex PCR. The sample holds 58,000 or so clones, 70% to 85% seen once. The input for sequencing was peripheral blood, taken from a patient treated with radiotherapy plus ipilimumab. This receptor was taken from a human donor with non-small cell lung cancer who had a complete response to radiotherapy plus ipilimumab. The chain combines TRBV27 with TRBJ1-1; D may be TRBD1 (6 bases). Written as DNA, the CDR3 is TGTGCCAGCAGTTTTCGGGGGGCGGCCACTGAAGCTTTCTTT. The encoded protein is CASSFRGAATEAFF.